This entry features one T cell receptor beta chain sequence. It has no known antigen specificity. Base qualities are not provided; no much larger clone lies one nucleotide away. The sample belongs to a study of monozygotic twins with cystic fibrosis (dated by TCRdb to the early 2020s). Study-wide context: Barcoded libraries were prepared with about 15 PCR cycles from roughly 2.8 micrograms of fragmented DNA. To assess genetic influence on V and J gene usage, the study compared TCR beta repertoires within and across 16 monozygotic twin pairs with cystic fibrosis. Data for three of the twin pairs had previously been reported in another context. On the day of blood sampling, twins were ranked among 1,060 cohort participants for weight-for-height and for FEVPerc (FEV1 disease centile). The cohort included ten female and six male twin pairs, mostly children and adolescents, aged roughly 2.0 to 40 years with a median of roughly 10 years.

The CDR3, cysteine through phenylalanine, is 15 amino acids long. Solely the CDR3 DNA is kept, with 45 bases framed from the first base. Via the germline V gene (reference sequence), CDR1 is PRHDT and CDR2 FYEKMQ. For this chain, trimming is 7 bases at the V end and 2 bases at the J end, and the number of junction bases without a gene match is 10. The twin pairs came from the European Cystic Fibrosis Twin and Sibling Study Cohort, a cohort that recruited patients from 158 CF clinics across 14 European countries. Both zygosity and CFTR genotype were checked in-house, and zygosity was tested with multiplex PCR across nine short tandem repeat loci. Peripheral blood was taken from each twin, and clinical parameters were recorded on the day of blood sampling. Phenol/chloroform extraction was used to isolate genomic DNA from peripheral blood cells, and the DNA was then kept in TE buffer at 4 degrees C.

Following the manufacturer's instructions, the researchers used the immunoSEQ immune profiling system to amplify TCR beta CDR3 regions via multiplex PCR. An Illumina NextSeq system was used to carry out the sequencing. In the authors' own workflow: The immunoSEQ Analyzer platform handled processing of the sequence data, and clonality was calculated by taking the square root of Simpson's index of productive rearrangements. V and J usage similarity was measured by Jensen-Shannon distance, and CDR3 generation probabilities were computed with OLGA. The researchers looked up shared CDR3 sequences in the immuneACCESS database (August 2020) and in VDJdb (December 2020). TCRdb took over this immuneACCESS table, retaining in-frame rearrangements with V and J assigned. Such tables are incomplete; in checked studies, under half of the missing clones stem from an unresolved V gene, and the remainder is unexplained. D and trimming were read from the DNA, whereas the V and J calls and clone size are those reported in that table. This sample lists approximately 13,000 clones; about 93% were detected once. Clones ranked in the top ten supply 8% to 9.5% of the sample.

Results the study describes overall, beyond this receptor: Simpson clonality was found to be generally low (median approximately 0.0094), suggesting a naive-dominated repertoire, although higher clonality was observed in the most severely affected patients. Monozygotic CF twin pairs shared significantly more nucleotide-identical clonotypes within each pair than unrelated CF individuals shared with one another (P = 0.000026, Mann-Whitney). V gene usage was most similar to the co-twin in 13 of 16 pairs, and J usage was most similar to the co-twin in 8 of 16 pairs, which suggests genetic constraints. The cohort was small, and the number of shared CDR3s showed no association with age, concordance or disease severity.

Sequenced input: blood. The sequence joins TRBV13 to TRBJ2-7; TRBD1 lines up with 8 middle nucleotides. The sequence was collected from a girl aged 2-10 years with cystic fibrosis. DNA sequence: TGTGCCAGCACCCACAGGGGGAGTAAAGCCTACGAGCAGTACTTC. Its protein is CASTHRGSKAYEQYF.